These 6 T cell receptor beta chains were sequenced from one sample in a study of breast tumors, draining lymph nodes, adjacent tissues. The lymph nodes were axillary draining lymph nodes from breast cancer patients. Each CDR3 protein is one row after TCRdb ran MiXCR on the multiplex PCR reads. The repertoire holds approximately 130,000 distinct CDR3 sequences, about 20% seen once, with 2.2% in the top ten. Source material: axillary lymph node tissue. The receptor source for this set is a female donor with breast cancer. Some clones in this sample may be carry-over from other donors' samples.

This chain's CDR3 is CASSLARGNTGELFF. The CDR3 DNA is TGTGCCAGCAGCTTGGCCCGGGGGAACACCGGGGAGCTGTTTTTT. The V call is TRBV5-4, the J call TRBJ2-2; D is perhaps TRBD2 (5 bases). The CDR3 extends over 15 amino acids. V was clipped by 0 bases and J by 1 base, with 7 bases between them. The germline V gene encodes CDR1 SGHNT and CDR2 YYREEE (reference sequence).

This clonotype was recorded at least ten times. The chain joins TRBV5-8 to TRBJ2-7; 11 bases are a match to TRBD2. The CDR3 length is 16 residues. The germline V gene has CDR1 SGHTS and CDR2 YDEGEE. After removal of 5 bases from V and 2 bases from J, the junction contained 9 bases not matched to a gene. CDR3 sequence: CASRGQGLAATYEQYF. CDR3 DNA: TGTGCCAGCAGGGGTCAGGGACTAGCGGCCACCTACGAGCAGTACTTC.

This clonotype was observed at least ten times. The V gene is TRBV5-6, the J gene TRBJ2-7, with 7 bases aligning to TRBD2. The CDR3 is 16 residues long. Germline-derived CDR1 and CDR2 are SGHDT and YYEEEE. The junction had 11 bases not matched to a gene; V was cut back by 2 bases and J by 3 bases. CDR3 protein: CASSFWEGTGYYEQYF. The CDR3 DNA reads TGTGCCAGCAGCTTTTGGGAGGGAACGGGTTACTACGAGCAGTACTTC.

This clonotype was detected ten times or more. The V gene is TRBV15, the J gene TRBJ1-3; D is ambiguous. Germline-derived CDR1 and CDR2 are LNHNV and YYDKDF (reference sequence). CDR3 length: 11 amino acids. V was shortened by 4 bases and J by 8 bases, with 6 bases between the two germline ends. CDR3 sequence reads: CATSNGDTIYF. The DNA of the CDR3 is TGTGCCACCAGCAATGGGGACACCATATATTTT.

This clonotype occurred many times. The chain uses TRBV7-9 and TRBJ2-7; D not resolved. There are 12 residues in the CDR3. Trimming stripped 5 bases from V and 5 bases from J, with 10 bases between. CDR1 is SEHNR and CDR2 is FQNEAQ in the germline V gene (reference sequence). CDR3 nucleotides: TGTGCCAGCAGCCTCCTCGCCAACGAGCAGTACTTC. It encodes CASSLLANEQYF. Supplemented by reference TRBV7-9 and TRBJ2-7, the full variable domain reads DTGVSQNPRHKITKRGQNVTFRCDPISEHNRLYWYRQTLGQGPEFLTYFQNEAQLEKSRLLSDRFSAERPKGSFSTLEIQRTEQGDSAMYLCASSLLANEQYFGPGTRLTVT.

This clonotype occurred many times. J is TRBJ1-5 and V is TRBV6-6, with 8 bases fitting TRBD1. This CDR3 spans 14 amino acids. The J segment lost 6 bases and the V segment lost 2 bases, leaving 3 bases of the junction unmatched. CDR1 and CDR2 from the germline V gene are MNHNY and SVGAGI (reference sequence). In DNA, the CDR3 is TGTGCCAGCAGTTACGGACAGGGTAGTCAGCCCCAGCATTTT. Its protein product is CASSYGQGSQPQHF.